This T cell receptor beta chain appears in the sequencing data of a study of T cells in Graves' hyperthyroidism and ophthalmopathy (dated by TCRdb to about 2019). Context from the whole study: Peripheral blood was collected at initial diagnosis, before any treatment. Prospective prediction of ophthalmopathy was tested in an independent validation cohort consisting of roughly 20 hyperthyroidism patients and approximately 16 patients who later progressed to ophthalmopathy. After blood sampling, hyperthyroidism patients were treated with methimazole at a starting dose of 30 mg daily, and ophthalmopathy patients were treated with high-dose intravenous methylprednisolone. To identify distinguishing TCR V-J signatures, a discovery cohort of about a hundred patients was used, comprising 43 with Graves' ophthalmopathy and 57 with stable Graves' hyperthyroidism. In roughly six Graves' hyperthyroidism patients, the study also compared T-cell repertoires from thyroid tissue with T-cell repertoires from blood. For training and testing, the approximately 92 patients in the discovery cohort were randomly divided in a 7:3 ratio. The paper reports TCR Vbeta CDR3 sequencing of some 140 peripheral blood samples: 43 ophthalmopathy, approximately 74 hyperthyroidism and approximately 17 progressor patients.

The TCR beta CDR3 regions were amplified from RNA transcripts. The first round of RT-PCR for the TCR CDR3 was performed with the HTBI primer set and the Qiagen OneStep RT-PCR kit. The libraries were constructed in a second round of multiplex PCR and then size-selected and purified. Libraries were sequenced paired-end with 100 bp reads on an Illumina HiSeq2000. The paper's data handling went like this. Raw data were processed with SOAPnuke, discarding reads with adapters, uncalled bases, mean Phred below 15, or no exact constant-primer or identifier match. High-quality paired reads were merged using COPE v1.2.5, and each unique nucleotide sequence was defined as a clonotype. MiTCR v1.1 was used to align clonotypes to the IMGT TRBV, TRBD and TRBJ reference segments. The analysis included only V-J combinations with a frequency above 0.0001, which together covered 99% to 99.2% of the repertoires. A TCS score was defined as the ratio of F50 (clonal expansion) to E x V (chaos), with BLOSUM62-based TCRdist applied between CDR3 peptides within each V-J. Welch's t-statistics and random forest reduced roughly 530 V-J features to 13, which were used in a naive Bayes classifier (R e1071). Thyroid-blood repertoire similarity was quantified with the Morisita-Horn index. Clones were called with MiXCR by TCRdb after fastp trimmed the public reads at Q25, and only in-frame beta chains were retained. CDR3 protein sequences are deduplicated, and each keeps its most common genes and DNA. These V and J calls are TCRdb output, not the study's own analysis. Across this sample there are about 840,000 distinct CDR3 sequences, with about 38% seen only once. The top ten clones comprise more than 7% of the sample.

This clonotype was detected many times. Its antigen is unknown. Per-nucleotide qualities are absent, and no much larger clonotype sits a single base away. Stable Graves' hyperthyroidism was defined as the absence of progression to ophthalmopathy over 18 months of follow-up. Hyperthyroidism patients were newly diagnosed, had a disease duration of under 2 months, and were aged 18 to 65 years. Any patient with an uncontrolled infection, another autoimmune disease, pregnancy or lactation was excluded. Diagnoses were based on clinical symptoms, serum thyroxine and TRAb, thyroid ultrasound and orbital computed tomography. Ficoll-Paque density gradient centrifugation was used to isolate PBMCs from around 10 ml of fresh peripheral blood. Total RNA was extracted using Trizol reagent, and RNA quality was assessed on an Agilent 2100 Bioanalyzer. Study-wide conclusions, independent of this receptor: A model built on a 13 V-J signature distinguished ophthalmopathy from stable hyperthyroidism, reaching roughly 88% sensitivity and approximately 83% specificity in cross-validation and 80%/75% in testing. In validation, the model predicted progression to ophthalmopathy a median of about 6.5 months before onset, with approximately 68% sensitivity and 72.22% specificity. No statistical method was used to set the sample size in advance, and investigators knew the group allocation. Blood samples also contained most of the expanded thyroid clonotypes (frequency above 0.001), which suggests that blood repertoires may reflect thyroid immune responses.

Counted from cysteine to phenylalanine, this CDR3 has 15 amino acids. This entry keeps only the CDR3 DNA: 45 bases, framed from base 1. The junction carries 13 bases between V and J, which are trimmed by 5 bases and 0 bases respectively. The germline V gene (reference sequence) sets CDR1 to PRHDT and CDR2 to FYEKMQ. The chain couples TRBV13 to TRBJ1-1; possibly the D gene is TRBD1, per 5 matching bases. Specimen: blood. This TCR came from a man in his late teens or twenties with Graves' hyperthyroidism. CDR3 reads: CASSQLGTVNTEAFF. The DNA sequence is as follows: TGTGCCAGCAGCCAACTTGGGACGGTGAACACTGAAGCTTTCTTT.